This record concerns one T cell receptor (beta chain) sequence. The target antigen is unknown. CDR3 regions of TCR beta were amplified from RNA transcripts. Investigators did first-round RT-PCR with HTBI primers, then second-round multiplex PCR. TCRdb reprocessed the multiplex PCR reads with MiXCR, giving one entry per CDR3 protein. Here the sample spans 300,000 to 400,000 distinct CDR3 sequences, 17% being singletons. This sample was taken from a study of Graves' ophthalmopathy and Graves' hyperthyroidism. The V gene lost 3 bases and the J gene lost 4 bases, with 13 bases spanning the gap. Germline V lookup: CDR1 MGHRA, CDR2 YSYEKL. This CDR3 region has 14 residues. Notes on the study in general: In blood appeared most of the expanded thyroid clonotypes whose frequency exceeded 0.001.

The sample consisted of peripheral blood. The chain combines TRBV4-1 with TRBJ2-7; D is uncertain. This receptor was identified in an adult man with Graves' ophthalmopathy. The CDR3 bases are TGCGCCAGCAGCCAGTTCTATCGACCTTACGAGCAGTACTTC. It translates to CASSQFYRPYEQYF.